This TCR beta chain comes out of a study of regulatory T cells in long-lasting Graves disease. A word on this clonotype: Its antigen remains unidentified.

Building the TCR beta libraries relied on iRepertoire HTBI primers, and CDR3 regions underwent Arm-PCR. MiXCR was run by TCRdb on the multiplex PCR reads, yielding one entry per CDR3 protein. The sample holds 530,000 or so distinct CDR3 sequences, around 16% seen once. The time point here: newly diagnosed GD, antithyroid drugs for less than 3 months. Extracted PBMC RNA gave rise to the TCR library. The patients included were those that came from an endocrinology department in Xi'an, China. V was clipped by 1 base and J by 0 bases; unmatched bases: 4. The CDR3 extends over 16 amino acids. Germline V CDR1 and CDR2: DFQATT, SNEGSKA (reference sequence). General study findings and limits: When disease was persistent, TRBV28, TRBJ1-2 and TRBJ2-5 were the favored segments.

These same data were also listed under a study on T cells in Graves' hyperthyroidism and ophthalmopathy. In that study: Diagnosis of hyperthyroidism was new in patients aged 18 to 65, and its duration was under 2 months. Thyroid ultrasound, orbital computed tomography, clinical symptoms, and serum thyroxine and TRAb underpinned diagnoses.

Sequencing was performed on peripheral blood mononuclear cells (PBMCs), taken at new diagnosis, from a patient treated with antithyroid drugs. The clonotype comes from a man younger than 30 with Graves disease. The chain couples TRBV20-1 to TRBJ2-1; 9 bases are shared with TRBD2. CDR3 nucleotides: TGCAGTGCTAGAGTAGCGGGGGTCAGCTCCTACAATGAGCAGTTCTTC. Its translation is CSARVAGVSSYNEQFF.